A selection of T cell receptor beta chains follows, all from one sample in a study of T cells after yellow fever vaccination. TCRdb used MiXCR to reprocess the 5' RACE reads, holding one entry per CDR3 protein. The table includes 150,000 to 200,000 distinct CDR3 sequences, about 10% detected once. The material was CD8+ T cells sorted from PBMCs, obtained 15 days after the yellow fever booster vaccination. These TCRs come from a young man who received the YFV17D yellow fever vaccine. CDR3s include the opening cysteine and the closing phenylalanine or tryptophan. Fields, in order: CDR3 protein, CDR3 DNA, J gene, V gene, clone size, D gene. A D gene is named only where the DNA matches it firmly. Clone sizes are given selectively: once, few, many, or a class where the clone is expanded.

cdr3_aa: CASSQGDHSNQPQHF; cdr3_nt: TGTGCCAGCAGCCAAGGAGATCATAGCAATCAGCCCCAGCATTTT; j_call: TRBJ1-5; v_call: TRBV14; clone_size: few; d_call: -
cdr3_aa: CASSRLGGNTGELFF; cdr3_nt: TGTGCCAGCAGCCGTCTGGGAGGGAACACCGGGGAGCTGTTTTTT; j_call: TRBJ2-2; v_call: TRBV11-2; clone_size: -; d_call: -
cdr3_aa: CASSSPDSYNSPLHF; cdr3_nt: TGTGCCAGCAGCTCCCCGGACAGTTATAATTCACCCCTCCACTTT; j_call: TRBJ1-6; v_call: TRBV4-2; clone_size: few; d_call: -
cdr3_aa: CASSFSGTANTGELFF; cdr3_nt: TGTGCCAGCAGCTTCTCCGGGACAGCGAACACCGGGGAGCTGTTTTTT; j_call: TRBJ2-2; v_call: TRBV7-3; clone_size: -; d_call: TRBD1
cdr3_aa: CASSQTGLGELFF; cdr3_nt: TGTGCCAGCAGTCAAACAGGCCTGGGGGAGCTGTTTTTT; j_call: TRBJ2-2; v_call: TRBV28; clone_size: -; d_call: -
cdr3_aa: CASSSPGHPSSGEQYF; cdr3_nt: TGTGCCAGCAGCTCCCCCGGACATCCGTCCAGCGGGGAGCAGTACTTC; j_call: TRBJ2-7; v_call: TRBV7-6; clone_size: few; d_call: -
cdr3_aa: CASSFGTLHNEQFF; cdr3_nt: TGTGCCAGCAGTTTTGGGACACTCCACAATGAGCAGTTCTTC; j_call: TRBJ2-1; v_call: TRBV27; clone_size: -; d_call: -
cdr3_aa: CASSWGDEGGQPQHF; cdr3_nt: TGTGCCAGTAGTTGGGGGGACGAGGGCGGTCAGCCCCAGCATTTT; j_call: TRBJ1-5; v_call: TRBV19; clone_size: -; d_call: -
cdr3_aa: CASIGRGGNTEAFF; cdr3_nt: TGTGCCAGCATCGGACGGGGGGGGAACACTGAAGCTTTCTTT; j_call: TRBJ1-1; v_call: TRBV13; clone_size: -; d_call: -
cdr3_aa: CASSSSNTGELFF; cdr3_nt: TGTGCCAGCAGCTCTTCTAACACCGGGGAGCTGTTTTTT; j_call: TRBJ2-2; v_call: TRBV7-9; clone_size: few; d_call: -
cdr3_aa: CASGLDSFSNQPQHF; cdr3_nt: TGTGCCAGCGGTCTAGACAGTTTTAGCAATCAGCCCCAGCATTTT; j_call: TRBJ1-5; v_call: TRBV2; clone_size: -; d_call: -
cdr3_aa: CASSSGDRGEYEQYF; cdr3_nt: TGTGCCAGCAGCTCTGGGGACAGGGGGGAATACGAGCAGTACTTC; j_call: TRBJ2-7; v_call: TRBV7-9; clone_size: few; d_call: TRBD1
cdr3_aa: CATRNLGTGAYNEQFF; cdr3_nt: TGTGCCACCCGTAATCTCGGGACAGGGGCATACAATGAGCAGTTCTTC; j_call: TRBJ2-1; v_call: TRBV7-9; clone_size: -; d_call: TRBD1
cdr3_aa: CASRRPGDTQYF; cdr3_nt: TGTGCCAGCAGGCGACCTGGCGATACGCAGTATTTT; j_call: TRBJ2-3; v_call: TRBV12-3/TRBV12-4; clone_size: few; d_call: -
cdr3_aa: CASSQRQGSYEQYF; cdr3_nt: TGTGCCAGCAGCCAGCGACAGGGATCCTACGAGCAGTACTTC; j_call: TRBJ2-7; v_call: TRBV6-5; clone_size: few; d_call: TRBD1
cdr3_aa: CASSLYPGLSYEQYF; cdr3_nt: TGTGCCAGCAGCTTGTACCCGGGACTTTCCTACGAGCAGTACTTC; j_call: TRBJ2-7; v_call: TRBV7-3; clone_size: -; d_call: -
cdr3_aa: CAASPLPQPQHF; cdr3_nt: TGTGCAGCTTCCCCATTACCCCAGCCCCAGCATTTT; j_call: TRBJ1-5; v_call: TRBV21-1; clone_size: -; d_call: -
cdr3_aa: CASRDPVSGAGTDTQYF; cdr3_nt: TGTGCCAGCAGGGACCCAGTCTCGGGGGCGGGCACAGATACGCAGTATTTT; j_call: TRBJ2-3; v_call: TRBV12-3/TRBV12-4; clone_size: few; d_call: -
cdr3_aa: CASSQGRGLGPDTQYF; cdr3_nt: TGCGCCAGCAGCCAAGGGAGGGGGTTAGGTCCAGATACGCAGTATTTT; j_call: TRBJ2-3; v_call: TRBV4-1; clone_size: few; d_call: -
cdr3_aa: CASSGTARGPDTQYF; cdr3_nt: TGTGCCAGCAGCGGGACAGCACGGGGACCAGATACGCAGTATTTT; j_call: TRBJ2-3; v_call: TRBV9; clone_size: -; d_call: -
cdr3_aa: CASSLKPIGNTEAFF; cdr3_nt: TGTGCCAGCAGCTTAAAGCCCATAGGGAACACTGAAGCTTTCTTT; j_call: TRBJ1-1; v_call: TRBV7-9; clone_size: many; d_call: -
cdr3_aa: CASSQDRLAGGLEDTQYF; cdr3_nt: TGCGCCAGCAGCCAAGATAGACTAGCGGGGGGGCTGGAAGATACGCAGTATTTT; j_call: TRBJ2-3; v_call: TRBV4-3; clone_size: -; d_call: TRBD2
cdr3_aa: CASSPPLNEQVF; cdr3_nt: TGTGCCAGCAGCCCTCCCCTCAATGAGCAGGTCTTC; j_call: TRBJ2-1; v_call: TRBV11-2; clone_size: few; d_call: -
cdr3_aa: CASSGGGGDGYNEQFF; cdr3_nt: TGTGCCAGCAGTGGGGGTGGCGGGGATGGCTACAATGAGCAGTTCTTC; j_call: TRBJ2-1; v_call: TRBV25-1; clone_size: -; d_call: -
cdr3_aa: CASSYTGALGTEAFF; cdr3_nt: TGCGCCAGCAGTTATACAGGGGCGCTGGGGACTGAAGCTTTCTTT; j_call: TRBJ1-1; v_call: TRBV5-1; clone_size: -; d_call: TRBD1
cdr3_aa: CASSEEGGPDTQYF; cdr3_nt: TGTGCCAGCAGTGAAGAGGGGGGGCCAGATACGCAGTATTTT; j_call: TRBJ2-3; v_call: TRBV6-4; clone_size: many; d_call: -
cdr3_aa: CASSLEGPGSPLHF; cdr3_nt: TGTGCCAGCAGCTTGGAAGGGCCCGGTTCACCCCTCCACTTT; j_call: TRBJ1-6; v_call: TRBV5-6; clone_size: -; d_call: -
cdr3_aa: CASSQGPTGTYEQYF; cdr3_nt: TGCGCCAGCAGCCAGGGGCCTACAGGGACCTACGAGCAGTACTTC; j_call: TRBJ2-7; v_call: TRBV4-1; clone_size: many; d_call: -
cdr3_aa: CASSLGTAGGTDTQYF; cdr3_nt: TGTGCTAGCAGCTTAGGAACTGCGGGCGGCACAGATACGCAGTATTTT; j_call: TRBJ2-3; v_call: TRBV7-7; clone_size: few; d_call: -
cdr3_aa: CASSLAVWASGEGRDTQYF; cdr3_nt: TGTGCCAGCAGCTTAGCGGTGTGGGCTAGCGGGGAGGGAAGGGATACGCAGTATTTT; j_call: TRBJ2-3; v_call: TRBV7-2; clone_size: -; d_call: TRBD2
cdr3_aa: CASSPPGTGFNTEAFF; cdr3_nt: TGTGCCAGCAGTCCCCCCGGGACAGGATTTAACACTGAAGCTTTCTTT; j_call: TRBJ1-1; v_call: TRBV25-1; clone_size: -; d_call: TRBD1
cdr3_aa: CASSLGGGPDTQYF; cdr3_nt: TGTGCCAGCAGCTTAGGTGGGGGGCCAGATACGCAGTATTTT; j_call: TRBJ2-3; v_call: TRBV7-2; clone_size: few; d_call: -
cdr3_aa: CATSDTSSRRSRGQQETQYF; cdr3_nt: TGTGCCACCAGTGACACCTCGTCCCGGCGCAGCAGGGGGCAGCAAGAGACCCAGTACTTC; j_call: TRBJ2-5; v_call: TRBV24-1; clone_size: -; d_call: TRBD1
cdr3_aa: CASSQDTSVMSGTDTQYF; cdr3_nt: TGTGCCAGCAGCCAAGATACTAGCGTGATGTCGGGCACAGATACGCAGTATTTT; j_call: TRBJ2-3; v_call: TRBV14; clone_size: few; d_call: TRBD2
cdr3_aa: CASSWGGGNSPLHF; cdr3_nt: TGTGCCAGCAGCTGGGGAGGTGGGAATTCACCCCTCCACTTT; j_call: TRBJ1-6; v_call: TRBV7-3; clone_size: few; d_call: -
cdr3_aa: CATPLHRDPYEQYF; cdr3_nt: TGTGCCACTCCCCTCCACAGGGACCCCTACGAGCAGTACTTC; j_call: TRBJ2-7; v_call: TRBV24-1; clone_size: -; d_call: -
cdr3_aa: CASSSAMGRYEQYF; cdr3_nt: TGTGCCAGCAGCTCCGCCATGGGGCGTTACGAGCAGTACTTC; j_call: TRBJ2-7; v_call: TRBV7-3; clone_size: -; d_call: -
cdr3_aa: CASSPPGRGPEANTGELFF; cdr3_nt: TGTGCCAGCTCACCACCAGGGCGGGGGCCCGAGGCGAACACCGGGGAGCTGTTTTTT; j_call: TRBJ2-2; v_call: TRBV18; clone_size: -; d_call: -
cdr3_aa: CASSLEVGSSTDTQYF; cdr3_nt: TGTGCCAGCAGCTTAGAGGTTGGATCTAGCACAGATACGCAGTATTTT; j_call: TRBJ2-3; v_call: TRBV7-8; clone_size: few; d_call: -
cdr3_aa: CAITRGGDAYEQYF; cdr3_nt: TGTGCCATCACACGGGGAGGGGACGCCTACGAGCAGTACTTC; j_call: TRBJ2-7; v_call: TRBV10-3; clone_size: -; d_call: TRBD2
cdr3_aa: CASSGTSGRNEQFF; cdr3_nt: TGTGCCAGCTCCGGGACTAGCGGAAGGAATGAGCAGTTCTTC; j_call: TRBJ2-1; v_call: TRBV27; clone_size: many; d_call: TRBD2
cdr3_aa: CASGVGRSDSPLHF; cdr3_nt: TGTGCTAGTGGGGTCGGACGGAGTGATTCACCCCTCCACTTT; j_call: TRBJ1-6; v_call: TRBV12-5; clone_size: -; d_call: -
cdr3_aa: CASSQRGNEQFF; cdr3_nt: TGTGCCAGCAGCCAGCGGGGGAATGAGCAGTTCTTC; j_call: TRBJ2-1; v_call: TRBV7-9; clone_size: many; d_call: TRBD2
cdr3_aa: CASSSPDQGGVSTEAFF; cdr3_nt: TGTGCCAGCAGCTCTCCGGACCAGGGGGGGGTGTCCACTGAAGCTTTCTTT; j_call: TRBJ1-1; v_call: TRBV5-4; clone_size: few; d_call: TRBD1
cdr3_aa: CASSEYKEERGPPHHYNEQFF; cdr3_nt: TGTGCCAGCAGTGAATATAAAGAGGAGCGGGGGCCCCCTCACCACTACAATGAGCAGTTCTTC; j_call: TRBJ2-1; v_call: TRBV25-1; clone_size: few; d_call: TRBD2
cdr3_aa: CASLSGTGELFF; cdr3_nt: TGTGCCAGCCTTTCGGGGACCGGGGAGCTGTTTTTT; j_call: TRBJ2-2; v_call: TRBV7-9; clone_size: -; d_call: -
cdr3_aa: CASKVGSNQPQHF; cdr3_nt: TGTGCCAGCAAGGTGGGCAGCAATCAGCCCCAGCATTTT; j_call: TRBJ1-5; v_call: TRBV12-3/TRBV12-4; clone_size: -; d_call: -
cdr3_aa: CASAPGHKYQETQYF; cdr3_nt: TGTGCCAGCGCTCCGGGACATAAGTACCAAGAGACCCAGTACTTC; j_call: TRBJ2-5; v_call: TRBV18; clone_size: few; d_call: -
cdr3_aa: CASRTSVTSGANVLTF; cdr3_nt: TGTGCCAGCAGGACCTCAGTCACCTCTGGGGCCAACGTCCTGACTTTC; j_call: TRBJ2-6; v_call: TRBV9; clone_size: many; d_call: -
cdr3_aa: CASQKLVRDREETQYF; cdr3_nt: TGTGCCAGTCAAAAGCTCGTCCGGGACAGGGAAGAGACCCAGTACTTC; j_call: TRBJ2-5; v_call: TRBV27; clone_size: -; d_call: TRBD1
cdr3_aa: CASSKWGGEQYF; cdr3_nt: TGTGCCAGCTCGAAGTGGGGCGGCGAGCAGTACTTC; j_call: TRBJ2-7; v_call: TRBV13; clone_size: -; d_call: -
cdr3_aa: CASTTAGSGYTF; cdr3_nt: TGTGCCAGCACCACGGCGGGTAGTGGCTACACCTTC; j_call: TRBJ1-2; v_call: TRBV27; clone_size: few; d_call: -